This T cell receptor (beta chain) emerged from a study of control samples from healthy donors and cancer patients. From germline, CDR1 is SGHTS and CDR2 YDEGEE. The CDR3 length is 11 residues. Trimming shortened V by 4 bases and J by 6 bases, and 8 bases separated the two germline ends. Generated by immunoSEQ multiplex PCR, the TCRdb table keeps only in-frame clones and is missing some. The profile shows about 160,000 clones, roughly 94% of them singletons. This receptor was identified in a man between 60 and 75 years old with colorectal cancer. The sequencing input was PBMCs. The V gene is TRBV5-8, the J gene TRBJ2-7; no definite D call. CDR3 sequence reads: CASSVEFEQYF. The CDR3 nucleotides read TGTGCCAGCAGCGTGGAATTCGAGCAGTACTTC.